These T cell receptor beta chains were read from a single sample in a study of T cells in Graves' hyperthyroidism and ophthalmopathy. TCRdb fed the multiplex PCR reads into MiXCR, producing one record per CDR3 protein. The sample has hundreds of thousands of distinct CDR3 sequences, roughly 15% seen once. Sequencing was done on a sample of blood. Receptors originate from a woman aged 25 to 39 with Graves' hyperthyroidism. CDR3s include the opening cysteine and the closing phenylalanine or tryptophan. Each record gives: V gene, J gene, D gene, clone size, CDR3 DNA, CDR3 protein. A D gene is named only where the DNA matches it firmly. Part of the rows lack a size; the others show once, few, many or a class for expanded clones.

TRBV2,TRBJ2-7,NA,many,TGTGCCAGCAGAACCAGTTGGTTGGGCGAGCAGTACTTC,CASRTSWLGEQYF
TRBV6-5,TRBJ1-5,TRBD1,few,TGTGCCAGCAGTTACTCGGCAGGGGGCTGGGGTCAGCCCCAGCATTTT,CASSYSAGGWGQPQHF
TRBV5-1,TRBJ2-1,NA,many,TGCGCCAGCAGCTTGGAAACGGGAGTGGGCAATGAGCAGTTCTTC,CASSLETGVGNEQFF
TRBV18,TRBJ2-1,NA,NA,TGTGCCAGCTCACCACGTTTTGGGGCAGGGAGCGGTAATGAGCAGTTCTTC,CASSPRFGAGSGNEQFF
TRBV20-1,TRBJ2-2,TRBD2,NA,TGCAGTGCTAGTGCTAGCGGGAGGGAGCTGTTTTTT,CSASASGRELFF
TRBV7-2,TRBJ2-7,NA,many,TGTGCCAGCAGCTTAGACCCCCTATCCTACGAGCAGTACTTC,CASSLDPLSYEQYF
TRBV5-6,TRBJ2-1,NA,NA,TGTGCCAGCAGCTTGGATAATCGCTACAATGAGCAGTTCTTC,CASSLDNRYNEQFF
TRBV5-1,TRBJ2-5,NA,few,TGCGCCAGCAGCTTGCACCTCCGACAAGAGACCCAGTACTTC,CASSLHLRQETQYF
TRBV29-1,TRBJ2-5,NA,NA,TGCAGCGTTGTGGGGGTGTGGACAGCGTACCAGTACTTC,CSVVGVWTAYQYF
TRBV28,TRBJ2-7,NA,many,TGTGCCAGCAGTTTGGAGCGCTACGAGCAGTACTTC,CASSLERYEQYF
TRBV5-1,TRBJ2-1,NA,few,TGCGCCAGCAGCTTGGCCGCTTATAACTCCTACAATGAGCAGTTCTTC,CASSLAAYNSYNEQFF
TRBV27,TRBJ1-1,TRBD1,NA,TGTGCCAGCAGTTCGGGACAGCGGAACACTGAAGCTTTCTTT,CASSSGQRNTEAFF